This TCR beta chain is from a study of blood T cell repertoires in COVID-19 (dated by TCRdb to the early 2020s). General notes on the study: Samples covering the acute and convalescent phases of COVID-19 were provided by collaborators in the United States, Italy and Spain. The material from the prospective study consisted of cDNA or gDNA derived from T cells, B-cell-depleted T cells, or PBMCs. The dataset comprised deeply sampled blood TCRbeta repertoires from subjects exposed to, actively infected with, or recovered from COVID-19. The repertoires were released in a freely available public database intended as a resource for research on the immune response to SARS-CoV-2. The samples were drawn from the first 160 participants of the ongoing ImmuneRACE study and from more than 1,000 subjects provided by 6 global collaborators. Nearly every sample came with metadata listing a de-identified subject ID, COVID-19 status, age in years and sex. Where available, HLA class I and class II types were obtained from metadata supplied by the sample provider rather than from assay-based typing. Findings and caveats that apply to the study as a whole: How much clinical and demographic metadata was included differed by source and by participant, and the metadata was provided uncurated.

Another Seattle source contributed samples from volunteer blood donors who had recovered from COVID-19. Collaborating institutions collected whole blood in K2EDTA tubes following their own protocols. For TCRbeta analysis, collaborators shipped samples in one of three forms: frozen whole blood, isolated PBMCs, or DNA extracted from either of those sample types. As regards this clone: Its binding antigen is unknown. Base qualities are not provided; no much larger clone lies one nucleotide away.

CDR1 and CDR2, looked up from the germline V gene (reference sequence), are LNHDA and SQIVND. Trimming accounts for 4 bases at V and 4 bases at J, while the number of junction bases matched to no gene is 9. Inclusive of the bounding cysteine and phenylalanine, the CDR3 is 16 residues long. The CDR3 DNA has 48 bases and is translated from base 1. TCRbeta CDR3 regions were amplified from genomic DNA using the immunoSEQ Assay, a bias-controlled multiplex PCR. Regarding the original processing steps: Nucleated cell counts per sample were estimated from amplification of reference gene primers within the assay. Sequence reads were collapsed and filtered to measure the absolute abundance of every unique TCRbeta CDR3 rearrangement. For each sample, productive Simpson clonality was calculated by taking the square root of Simpson's diversity index across productive rearrangements. Held by TCRdb, this immuneACCESS table contains in-frame sequences only and omits some clones. Under half of the omission traces to an unresolved V gene where checked; the cause of the rest is unknown. That table is the source of V, J and clone size, and D and trimming were worked out from the DNA. The table for this sample lists about 130,000 clones; roughly 80% of them were counted only once. Of the sample, approximately 9.9% is held by the ten largest clones.

The sequencing input was peripheral blood. The receptor chain draws on TRBV19 and TRBJ2-5, and 10 junction bases match TRBD2. This receptor was obtained from a man aged 55 to 69 who had recovered from COVID-19. At the DNA level, the sequence is TGTGCCAGTAGTACCCCGGGACTAGCGAGCGGAGAGACCCAGTACTTC. It translates as CASSTPGLASGETQYF.